One and the same sample provided the 23 T cell receptor beta chains below, sequenced in a study of PD-L1 blockade in urothelial cancer. Time point defined: peripheral blood 6 weeks after treatment start. Profiling relied on immunoSEQ multiplex PCR, and the TCRdb table lists in-frame clones only, not all of them. The profile shows approximately 47,000 clones, 80% to 90% of them singletons. The sample consisted of PBMCs, taken around atezolizumab (anti-PD-L1) treatment. These TCRs come from a man between 65 and 85 years old with urothelial cancer.

The J gene is TRBJ2-7, the V gene TRBV27; D may be TRBD1 (6 bases). CDR1 MNHEY and CDR2 SMNVEV come from the germline V gene (reference sequence). Trimming stripped 5 bases from V and 6 bases from J, with 20 bases between. CDR3 length equals 15 residues. This CDR3 reads CASSPAGTTQGEQYF. CDR3 DNA: TGTGCCAGCAGTCCCGCCGGGACAACTCAGGGCGAGCAGTACTTC.

The gene calls are TRBV27 and TRBJ2-7; possible D gene TRBD1, 6 bases. V dropped 6 bases and J dropped 2 bases, with 14 bases sitting between them. CDR3 size: 14 residues. The V gene's germline CDR1 is MNHEY and CDR2 SMNVEV (reference sequence). The CDR3 sequence is CASSHGGRTYEQYF. The CDR3 DNA sequence: TGTGCCAGCAGCCATGGGGGCAGAACCTACGAGCAGTACTTC.

The gene calls are TRBV19 and TRBJ2-7; a weak D match, TRBD1 (6 bases). V lost 6 bases and J 0 bases, leaving 9 bases between the germline ends. CDR1 is LNHDA and CDR2 is SQIVND in the germline V gene (reference sequence). The length of the CDR3 is 13 residues. CDR3: CASSKGVSYEQYF. The CDR3 nucleotides read TGTGCCAGTAGCAAGGGGGTCTCCTACGAGCAGTACTTC.

This chain uses TRBV28 with TRBJ2-4; 8 bases are shared with TRBD2. There are 14 residues in the CDR3. Germline-derived CDR1 and CDR2 are MDHEN and SYDVKM. V was pared by 5 bases and J by 0 bases, with 0 bases of the junction left unmatched. The CDR3 here is CASSLAGAKNIQYF. CDR3 nucleotides: TGTGCCAGCAGTCTAGCGGGAGCCAAAAACATTCAGTACTTC.

The chain's CDR3 is CASSVGTDHEQYF. The CDR3 DNA reads as TGTGCCAGCAGCGTAGGGACAGACCACGAGCAGTACTTC. J is TRBJ2-7 and V is TRBV9, with D maybe TRBD1 (6 bases). CDR1 is SGDLS and CDR2 is YYNGEE in the germline V gene. There are 13 residues in the CDR3. V dropped 0 bases and J dropped 5 bases, with 9 bases sitting between them.

This clone was recorded only once. The chain uses TRBV10-1 and TRBJ1-1; D is uncertain. CDR3 length: 13 residues. Between the trimmed V and J ends, which lost 0 bases and 10 bases, there was a span of 12 bases. The germline V gene has CDR1 WNHNN and CDR2 SYGVQD (reference sequence). The CDR3 sequence is CASSESAGFGAFF. In nucleotides, the CDR3 is TGCGCCAGCAGTGAGTCGGCAGGTTTCGGAGCTTTCTTT.

V gene TRBV9 combines with J gene TRBJ2-1, with a weak D call TRBD2 (6 bases). The V end lost 0 bases, the J end lost 7 bases, and 14 bases lay between the germline ends. CDR1 and CDR2 (germline): SGDLS, YYNGEE. This CDR3 has 15 residues. DNA for the CDR3: TGTGCCAGCAGCGTAGAAGGGACTTGGAGGAATGAGCAGTTCTTC. Its protein product is CASSVEGTWRNEQFF.

V usage is TRBV6-5 and J usage is TRBJ1-3, with a possible D match to TRBD1 (5 bases). V was shortened by 6 bases and J by 1 base, with 10 bases between the two germline ends. The CDR3 is made up of 14 amino acids. CDR1 and CDR2 (germline): MNHEY, SVGAGI. CDR3 DNA: TGTGCCAGCAGATTGACAGCTTCTGGAAACACCATATATTTT. It yields the protein CASRLTASGNTIYF.

The chain uses TRBV19 and TRBJ1-3; D is uncertain. The V gene's germline CDR1 is LNHDA and CDR2 SQIVND (reference sequence). The CDR3 runs to 15 residues. V dropped 2 bases and J dropped 0 bases, with 8 bases sitting between them. CDR3 DNA sequence: TGTGCCAGTAGTATATGGGCAGCCTCTGGAAACACCATATATTTT. Its translation is CASSIWAASGNTIYF.

Concerning this clone: The junction differs from germline at one of its ends, possibly a read error. V gene TRBV7-7 combines with J gene TRBJ2-5; 8 bases align to TRBD2. This CDR3 contains 13 residues. Germline V CDR1 and CDR2: SSHAT, FNYEAQ (reference sequence). Here the CDR3 reads CASSRAGGETQYF. Here the CDR3 DNA reads TGTGCTAGCAGCCGGGCGGGGGGAGAGACCCAGTACTTC. Looking up the rest from reference TRBV7-7 and TRBJ2-5 gives the full variable domain: GAGVSQSPRYKVTKRGQDVTLRCDPISSHATLYWYQQALGQGPEFLTYFNYEAQPDKSGLPSDRFSAERPEGSISTLTIQRTEQRDSAMYRCASSRAGGETQYFGPGTRLLVL.

The V and J genes are TRBV4-1 and TRBJ2-3; D is possibly TRBD1 (5 bases). CDR3 length equals 18 residues. Germline CDR1 is MGHRA and CDR2 is YSYEKL. V was trimmed by 5 bases and J by 0 bases, leaving 21 bases between them. The CDR3 spells CASSYQAQGPSSTDTQYF. Here the CDR3 DNA reads TGCGCCAGCAGCTACCAGGCGCAGGGCCCCTCTAGCACAGATACGCAGTATTTT.

The chain joins TRBV19 to TRBJ1-2; 8 nucleotides align to TRBD1. The CDR3 length is 13 residues. Trimming at V came to 6 bases and at J to 3 bases, leaving 3 bases not matched to a gene. The germline CDR1 and CDR2 sequences are LNHDA and SQIVND (reference sequence). The CDR3 loop reads CASRLDRDYGYTF. In DNA, the CDR3 is TGTGCCAGTAGACTGGACAGGGACTATGGCTACACCTTC.

A remark on this clone: At one end, the junction sequence differs from germline, possibly due to a read error. The rearrangement joins TRBV11-3 to TRBJ2-6; 10 bases match TRBD1. There are 13 residues in the CDR3. In germline, CDR1 is SGHNT, CDR2 YENEEA. Here the CDR3 reads CASSGQGGNVLTF. The DNA for the CDR3 is TGTGCCAGCAGCGGACAGGGGGGCAACGTCCTGACTTTC. Looking up the rest from reference TRBV11-3 and TRBJ2-6 gives the full variable domain: EAGVVQSPRYKIIEKKQPVAFWCNPISGHNTLYWYLQNLGQGPELLIRYENEEAVDDSQLPKDRFSAERLKGVDSTLKIQPAELGDSAVYLCASSGQGGNVLTFGAGSRLTVL.

This sequence joins TRBV7-8 and TRBJ2-2; 11 bases match TRBD2. The V gene end was trimmed by 5 bases and the J gene end by 6 bases; junction bases not matched to a gene: 5. Germline V gene sequence: CDR1 SGHVS, CDR2 FQNEAQ. CDR3 length: 15 residues. CDR3 amino acids: CASSRTSGLAGELFF. CDR3 DNA sequence: TGTGCCAGCAGCCGGACTAGCGGGTTAGCCGGGGAGCTGTTTTTT.

This sequence joins TRBV27 and TRBJ1-1; D is possibly TRBD1 (6 bases). This CDR3 is built from 13 residues. Germline V gene data show CDR1 as MNHEY and CDR2 as SMNVEV (reference sequence). V dropped 8 bases and J dropped 7 bases, with 17 bases sitting between them. Written as DNA, the CDR3 is TGTGCCAGCGGCCACCTTCAGGGGATTGAAGCTTTCTTT. This codes for CASGHLQGIEAFF.

This clone came up once. This sequence joins TRBV9 and TRBJ2-5, with TRBD2 identical over 11 bases. Germline CDR1 reads SGDLS; CDR2 reads YYNGEE. This CDR3 contains 16 residues. V gave up 5 bases and J gave up 2 bases; unmatched junction bases: 8. The CDR3: CASSSGTSGPQETQYF. Written as DNA, the CDR3 is TGTGCCAGCAGTTCCGGGACTAGCGGCCCGCAAGAGACCCAGTACTTC.

The V gene is TRBV7-9, the J gene TRBJ1-2; 9 bases are shared with TRBD1. From germline, CDR1 is SEHNR and CDR2 FQNEAQ (reference sequence). Trimming cost V 5 bases and J 8 bases; bases outside gene matches: 15. CDR3 length: 16 residues. The CDR3 region is CASSQEHRDRVQGYTF. CDR3 in DNA: TGTGCCAGCAGCCAGGAGCACCGGGACAGGGTACAAGGCTACACCTTC.

The chain links TRBV27 to TRBJ1-2; 7 nucleotides align to TRBD1. V lost 6 bases and J lost 4; bases outside the gene matches: 5. The CDR3 loop spans 13 amino acids. Per germline, CDR1 MNHEY and CDR2 SMNVEV (reference sequence). CDR3 sequence reads: CASSLGQFYGYTF. For the CDR3, the DNA is TGTGCCAGCAGCCTGGGACAGTTCTATGGCTACACCTTC.

The chain employs TRBV6-4 and TRBJ1-5; 9 positions match TRBD1. Germline assignment: CDR1 MRHNA and CDR2 SNTAGT. The CDR3 extends over 16 amino acids. The trim removed 2 bases at V and 3 bases at J, leaving 5 bases unmatched. This CDR3 is CASSDGDRAINQPQHF. In DNA, the CDR3 is TGTGCCAGCAGTGACGGGGACAGGGCCATCAATCAGCCCCAGCATTTT.

This chain joins TRBV27 and TRBJ2-5, with D perhaps TRBD2 (6 bases). This CDR3 has 13 amino acids. CDR1 and CDR2 (germline): MNHEY, SMNVEV (reference sequence). The germline V and J ends were trimmed by 2 bases and 5 bases, with 9 bases remaining between them. As DNA, the CDR3 is TGTGCCAGCAGTTTAGGTGGGGGGGAGACCCAGTACTTC. Translated, it gives CASSLGGGETQYF.

In this sample, this clone turned up once. Here the CDR3 reads CASRSIAGGLDEQFF. The CDR3 DNA follows: TGTGCCAGCAGATCCATAGCGGGAGGGTTGGATGAGCAGTTCTTC. The V call is TRBV6-5, the J call TRBJ2-1; the match to TRBD2 covers 11 bases. V lost 6 bases to trimming and J lost 8 bases; unmatched junction nucleotides: 9. Germline loops: CDR1 MNHEY, CDR2 SVGAGI. The CDR3 runs 15 residues.

This clone appeared a single time. The chain carries TRBV5-1 and TRBJ1-2; 9 bases are shared with TRBD1. This CDR3 has 14 residues. Germline-derived CDR1 and CDR2 are SGHRS and YFSETQ. The V gene end was trimmed by 4 bases and the J gene end by 6 bases; junction bases not matched to a gene: 7. CDR3 sequence (DNA): TGCGCCAGCAGCCTGGACAGGGGAGTCAATGGCTACACCTTC. It specifies CASSLDRGVNGYTF.

V usage is TRBV6-5 and J usage is TRBJ1-1; 7 bases map to TRBD1. J was trimmed by 3 bases and V by 0 bases; bases with no gene match: 1. This CDR3 comprises 14 residues. Germline CDR1 and CDR2: MNHEY and SVGAGI. The DNA for the CDR3 is TGTGCCAGCAGTTACTCCAGGGGGGACACTGAAGCTTTCTTT. Protein sequence: CASSYSRGDTEAFF.